This TCR beta chain is drawn from a study of T cell responses to AZD1222 COVID-19 vaccine. CDR1 and CDR2 (germline): MNHEY, SMNVEV (reference sequence). Trimming took 1 base from V and 4 from J, leaving 10 bases between them. This CDR3 is built from 14 residues. Sequencing used immunoSEQ multiplex PCR; TCRdb keeps in-frame clones, though not all of them. The data hold about 73,000 clones, with 75% to 90% observed a single time. General study findings and limits: Females outnumbered males among donors, who were mostly white British; clonal diversity was possibly underestimated. Baseline serology detected seropositivity in only five or six AZD1222 recipients. Repertoires in all cases were sampled only once the peak T cell response had passed.

Comment on this clone: Its target is unknown.

The receptor comes from an adult who received the AZD1222 COVID-19 vaccine. This chain joins TRBV27 and TRBJ1-1; D is unclear. The sample was peripheral blood, taken 28 days after the second AZD1222 dose. CDR3 sequence: CASSLFGQATEAFF. The CDR3 DNA is TGTGCCAGCAGTTTATTTGGGCAGGCCACTGAAGCTTTCTTT.